Described below is a single TCR beta chain sequence and its context. What it binds is unknown. The CDR3 sequence is 16 residues long. Trimming pared 7 bases from V and 2 bases from J, leaving 17 bases between. This entry is derived from a study of Graves' ophthalmopathy and Graves' hyperthyroidism. No donor had other autoimmune disease, uncontrolled infection, pregnancy or lactation. Diagnosis was based on clinical symptoms, serum thyroxine, TRAb, thyroid ultrasound and orbital computed tomography. The authors isolated PBMCs from around 9.8 ml of fresh peripheral blood. As the template, RNA transcripts were used to amplify TCR beta CDR3 regions. First-round RT-PCR employed HTBI primers, with a second-round multiplex PCR after it. TCRdb reprocessed the multiplex PCR reads via MiXCR and lists one record per CDR3 protein. Of about 410,000 distinct CDR3 sequences detected, 15% to 20% appear once; the ten largest clones hold about 1.6%.

Study-wide points: The model forecast ophthalmopathy progression, reaching roughly 64% sensitivity and around 73% specificity.

The sample was peripheral blood. This TCR was recovered from a woman between 18 and 29 years old with Graves' ophthalmopathy. The chain combines TRBV12-3 or TRBV12-4 with TRBJ2-2, with D perhaps TRBD1 (6 bases). CDR3 sequence (DNA): TGTGCCAGCAAGAATTCACAGGGCCTAAACACCGGGGAGCTGTTTTTT. It yields the protein CASKNSQGLNTGELFF.